These 22 T cell receptor beta chains came from one sample sequenced in a study of blood T cell repertoires in COVID-19. Profiling relied on immunoSEQ multiplex PCR, and the TCRdb table lists in-frame clones only, not all of them. The data show 200,000 to 250,000 clones, 80% seen once. Sequenced sample: peripheral blood. The receptors stem from a woman between 70 and 85 years old with acute or convalescent COVID-19.

This rearrangement joins TRBV6-1 to TRBJ1-1, with unresolved D. Trimming took off 1 base at V and 0 bases at J, with 9 bases between the two ends. CDR1 is MNHNS and CDR2 is SASEGT in the germline V gene. The CDR3 totals 15 residues. CDR3 DNA sequence: TGTGCCAGCAGTGAAGTGGCAACCATGAACACTGAAGCTTTCTTT. This translates into CASSEVATMNTEAFF.

V and J are TRBV6-1 and TRBJ1-5, with D possibly TRBD1 on 5 matching bases. The CDR3 extends over 15 amino acids. Germline-derived CDR1 and CDR2 are MNHNS and SASEGT. The V end lost 0 bases, the J end lost 4 bases, and 10 bases lay between the germline ends. This CDR3 is CASSEAMAGNQPQHF. Here the CDR3 DNA reads TGTGCCAGCAGTGAAGCCATGGCAGGGAATCAGCCCCAGCATTTT.

The gene calls are TRBV5-1 and TRBJ2-5; 7 bases map to TRBD1. The CDR3 sequence is 15 residues long. Germline V CDR1 and CDR2: SGHRS, YFSETQ. V lost 4 bases and J lost 4; bases outside the gene matches: 10. CDR3 DNA: TGCGCCAGCAGCCGGGGACAGATCCGTGGAGAGACCCAGTACTTC. Translating it yields CASSRGQIRGETQYF.

The genes are TRBV7-9 and TRBJ1-6, with a possible D match to TRBD1 (5 bases). The V gene's germline CDR1 is SEHNR and CDR2 FQNEAQ (reference sequence). The length of the CDR3 is 15 residues. The V gene lost 5 bases and the J gene lost 6 bases, with 14 bases spanning the gap. CDR3 in DNA: TGTGCCAGCAGCGAAGACAGTGCGCTTAATTCACCCCTCCACTTT. Translating gives CASSEDSALNSPLHF.

The chain has TRBV2 and TRBJ1-6; the match to TRBD1 covers 8 bases. CDR1 is SNHLY and CDR2 is FYNNEI in the germline V gene. This CDR3 is built from 14 residues. The V segment lost 4 bases and the J segment 10 bases; nucleotides outside the gene matches: 6. The CDR3 nucleotides are TGTGCCAGCAGTGGAGACAGGGGAGGCTCACCCCTCCACTTT. Its protein product is CASSGDRGGSPLHF.

This clone was detected once. The chain is built from TRBV15 and TRBJ2-1, with D possibly being TRBD2 (7 bases). The CDR3 loop spans 15 amino acids. The germline CDR1 and CDR2 sequences are LNHNV and YYDKDF (reference sequence). Trimming cost V 1 base and J 4 bases, with 11 bases left between them. In DNA, the CDR3 is TGTGCCACCAGCAGAGGTGGGGGGGCTTACAATGAGCAGTTCTTC. This encodes CATSRGGGAYNEQFF.

The rearrangement links TRBV19 to TRBJ1-1; 7 nucleotides align to TRBD1. CDR3 size: 14 residues. Looked up from germline, CDR1 is LNHDA and CDR2 is SQIVND (reference sequence). V was pared by 3 bases and J by 2 bases, with 3 bases of the junction left unmatched. CDR3 region: CASSIGTANTEAFF. DNA of the CDR3: TGTGCCAGTAGTATCGGGACAGCCAACACTGAAGCTTTCTTT.

As DNA, the CDR3 is TGTGCCAGCAGCTTCGGAGAGACGGTCAAAAACATTCAGTACTTC. The encoded protein is CASSFGETVKNIQYF. The rearrangement joins TRBV7-9 to TRBJ2-4; D uncertain. V was shortened by 3 bases and J by 3 bases, with 12 bases between the two germline ends. The CDR3 is 15 residues long. Germline lookup yields CDR1 SEHNR and CDR2 FQNEAQ (reference sequence).

Written as DNA, the CDR3 is TGTGCCAGCAGCGCTAAGCAGGAATACAATGAGCAGTTCTTC. Its protein is CASSAKQEYNEQFF. The chain joins TRBV9 to TRBJ2-1, with unresolved D. Germline CDR1 is SGDLS and CDR2 is YYNGEE. Trimming cost V 3 bases and J 4 bases, with 11 bases left between them. The CDR3 covers 14 residues.

This rearrangement joins TRBV18 to TRBJ2-3; 7 nucleotides align to TRBD2. The germline gives CDR1 KGHSH, CDR2 LQKENI. Trimming removed 6 bases from V and 2 bases from J; junction bases left unmatched: 5. The CDR3 contains 14 residues. The CDR3, as DNA: TGTGCCAGCTCTGATAGCGGGTACACAGATACGCAGTATTTT. Its translation: CASSDSGYTDTQYF.

This chain joins TRBV5-1 and TRBJ2-1, with a possible D match to TRBD1 (5 bases). With 4 bases removed from V and 3 bases from J, the gap between germline ends came to 11 bases. The length of the CDR3 is 14 residues. In germline, CDR1 is SGHRS, CDR2 YFSETQ. The CDR3 region is CASSTGRLYNEQFF. CDR3 nucleotide sequence: TGCGCCAGCAGCACAGGACGGCTCTACAATGAGCAGTTCTTC.

The chain joins TRBV3-1 (or the pseudogene TRBV3-2) to TRBJ2-5; 7 nucleotides line up with TRBD2. The CDR3 has 15 residues. V lost 1 base and J lost 3; bases outside the gene matches: 5. Germline V gene data show CDR1 as LGHDT and CDR2 as YNNKEL (reference sequence). The CDR3 here is CASSQVLAGEETQYF. The CDR3 DNA follows: TGTGCCAGCAGCCAAGTGTTGGCGGGGGAAGAGACCCAGTACTTC.

The V gene is TRBV29-1, the J gene TRBJ1-4; 8 positions match TRBD1. This CDR3 is built from 13 residues. In germline, CDR1 is SQVTM, CDR2 ANQGSEA. The trim removed 5 bases at V and 6 bases at J, leaving 5 bases unmatched. In nucleotides, the CDR3 is TGCAGCGTTTCAGGGGGCGCGGATGAAAAACTGTTTTTT. It is translated as CSVSGGADEKLFF.

The chain couples TRBV5-8 to TRBJ2-7; tentatively, D is TRBD1 (5 bases). The CDR3 runs to 12 residues. Trimming took off 1 base at V and 6 bases at J, with 8 bases between the two ends. Germline V gene data show CDR1 as SGHTS and CDR2 as YDEGEE. CDR3 loop: CASSLLTVEQYV. In nucleotides, the CDR3 is TGTGCCAGCAGCTTGTTGACAGTCGAGCAGTACGTC.

The rearrangement uses TRBV2 and TRBJ2-3; tentatively, D is TRBD2 (6 bases). Trimming shortened V by 7 bases and J by 5 bases, and 13 bases separated the two germline ends. CDR1 is SNHLY and CDR2 is FYNNEI in the germline V gene. CDR3 length: 13 amino acids. CDR3 nucleotides: TGTGCCAGCATTCTACAGGAGGGAGATACGCAGTATTTT. Amino acid sequence: CASILQEGDTQYF.

The chain uses TRBV30 and TRBJ2-2; 8 bases fit TRBD1. The trim removed 2 bases at V and 5 bases at J, leaving 10 bases unmatched. CDR3 size: 16 residues. Germline-derived CDR1 and CDR2 are GTSNPN and SVGIG (reference sequence). CDR3 amino acids: CAWSRPQGAQTGELFF. For the CDR3, the DNA is TGTGCCTGGAGTCGCCCTCAGGGGGCGCAGACCGGGGAGCTGTTTTTT.

This clone has only a few counts. The rearrangement links TRBV3-1 (or the pseudogene TRBV3-2) to TRBJ2-5; a possible D gene is TRBD2 (6 bases). CDR3 length: 13 amino acids. CDR1 is LGHDT, CDR2 YNNKEL, per germline (reference sequence). Between the trimmed V and J ends, which lost 4 bases and 4 bases, there was a span of 10 bases. The DNA for the CDR3 is TGTGCCAGCAGCCGGGACTTAGGAGAGACCCAGTACTTC. Protein: CASSRDLGETQYF.

In this sample, this clone turned up once. The chain is built from TRBV5-1 and TRBJ2-2, with D tentatively TRBD2 (6 bases). Trimming cost V 6 bases and J 4 bases, with 16 bases left between them. CDR1 is SGHRS and CDR2 is YFSETQ in the germline V gene. This CDR3 is built from 15 residues. The CDR3 loop is CASTKPGLTTGELFF. The CDR3 bases are TGCGCCAGCACGAAACCGGGACTGACCACCGGGGAGCTGTTTTTT.

The V call is TRBV7-9, the J call TRBJ1-1; the D gene is possibly TRBD1 (5 bases). The CDR3 is 14 residues long. Between the trimmed V and J ends, which lost 4 bases and 3 bases, there was a span of 12 bases. Germline V CDR1 and CDR2: SEHNR, FQNEAQ (reference sequence). DNA for the CDR3: TGTGCCAGCAGCTCGGGGGTCGGGGACACTGAAGCTTTCTTT. The encoded protein is CASSSGVGDTEAFF.

V usage is TRBV5-1 and J usage is TRBJ1-2; 9 bases match TRBD1. This CDR3 region has 14 residues. With 2 bases clipped from V and 3 bases from J, the junction kept 2 bases outside the gene matches. The germline gives CDR1 SGHRS, CDR2 YFSETQ. CDR3 in amino acids: CASSFTGGDYGYTF. The CDR3 nucleotides are TGCGCCAGCAGCTTTACAGGGGGCGACTATGGCTACACCTTC.

This clone has more than one count but fewer than ten. The chain carries TRBV19 and TRBJ2-3; 8 bases line up with TRBD2. The germline V gene encodes CDR1 LNHDA and CDR2 SQIVND (reference sequence). The CDR3 length is 14 residues. V was clipped by 3 bases and J by 1 base; unmatched bases: 0. DNA of the CDR3: TGTGCCAGTAGTATTAGCGGGGGCACAGATACGCAGTATTTT. Encoded protein: CASSISGGTDTQYF.

The sample holds a few counts of this clone. The chain recombines TRBV5-4 with TRBJ2-1; TRBD2 aligns across 10 bases. The V segment lost 3 bases and the J segment 8 bases; nucleotides outside the gene matches: 8. The CDR3 is made up of 15 amino acids. Germline CDR1 reads SGHNT; CDR2 reads YYREEE (reference sequence). The CDR3 reads CASSCPGTSDHEQFF. CDR3 DNA sequence: TGTGCCAGCAGCTGCCCCGGGACTAGCGACCATGAGCAGTTCTTC.